These 14 T cell receptor beta chains were sequenced from one sample in a study of cytomegalovirus exposure and HLA in healthy donors. The PCR had 60 Vbeta and 13 Jbeta primers. TCRdb keeps only in-frame clones here, not all; method: immunoSEQ multiplex PCR. The sample contains roughly 200,000 clones, around a tenth of which appear only once. The source material was PBMCs. All receptors come from a woman aged 30 to 39 in good health and CMV-seropositive.

This clone was seen only a few times. The V gene is TRBV7-2, the J gene TRBJ2-1; TRBD2 aligns across 16 bases. With 0 bases clipped from V and 5 bases from J, the junction kept 10 bases outside the gene matches. Germline values: CDR1 SGHTA, CDR2 FQGNSA. This CDR3 region has 20 residues. CDR3 amino acids: CASSLARGLAGGFYHNEQFF. CDR3 DNA: TGTGCCAGCAGCTTAGCGCGGGGACTAGCGGGAGGGTTCTATCACAATGAGCAGTTCTTC.

The chain recombines TRBV10-3 with TRBJ1-1, with 9 nucleotides matching TRBD1. V dropped 2 bases and J dropped 4; count of bases not matched to a gene: 11. The CDR3 covers 17 residues. Germline-derived CDR1 and CDR2 are ENHRY and SYGVKD. The CDR3 loop is CAISEPTTGGTLTEAFF. The CDR3 region has the DNA TGTGCCATCAGTGAGCCTACGACAGGGGGGACTCTCACTGAAGCTTTCTTT.

The rearrangement uses TRBV19 and TRBJ2-2; TRBD2 might be the D (6 bases). V lost 5 bases and J 7 bases, leaving 14 bases between the germline ends. The germline V gene encodes CDR1 LNHDA and CDR2 SQIVND (reference sequence). The CDR3 loop spans 14 amino acids. The CDR3 sequence: CASSPGLYGGELFF. The CDR3, as DNA: TGTGCCAGTAGTCCGGGACTTTATGGCGGGGAGCTGTTTTTT.

V usage is TRBV28 and J usage is TRBJ2-4; D perhaps matches TRBD2 (6 bases). Trimming pared 3 bases from V and 6 bases from J, leaving 15 bases between. Germline V gene data show CDR1 as MDHEN and CDR2 as SYDVKM. CDR3 length: 15 amino acids. The CDR3 DNA reads as TGTGCCAGCAGTTTCGGCGGGGCCTGGGGAAACATTCAGTACTTC. Amino acid sequence: CASSFGGAWGNIQYF.

Only a few counts were recorded for this clone. The V call is TRBV9, the J call TRBJ1-1; a possible D gene is TRBD1 (5 bases). V dropped 3 bases and J dropped 1 base, with 22 bases sitting between them. Germline CDR1 reads SGDLS; CDR2 reads YYNGEE. The CDR3 has 18 amino acids. The CDR3 coding sequence is TGTGCCAGCAGCGAGCCCGTCAATGGGCAGGGAAAGAACACTGAAGCTTTCTTT. Its protein product is CASSEPVNGQGKNTEAFF.

The chain has TRBV9 and TRBJ1-1; TRBD1 might be the D (5 bases). Trimming cost V 0 bases and J 7 bases, with 22 bases left between them. Germline V CDR1 and CDR2: SGDLS, YYNGEE. This CDR3 spans 17 amino acids. The CDR3 bases are TGTGCCAGCAGCGTAGCTACAGGTCCCGGGTTCCAGTATGAAGCTTTCTTT. Its protein product is CASSVATGPGFQYEAFF. Using reference TRBV9 and TRBJ1-1 for the parts outside the CDR3, the full variable domain is DSGVTQTPKHLITATGQRVTLRCSPRSGDLSVYWYQQSLDQGLQFLIQYYNGEERAKGNILERFSAQQFPDLHSELNLSSLELGDSALYFCASSVATGPGFQYEAFFGQGTRLTVV.

The chain employs TRBV7-3 and TRBJ2-1, with a possible D match to TRBD2 (5 bases). The germline V and J ends were trimmed by 2 bases and 8 bases, with 10 bases remaining between them. The germline gives CDR1 SGHTA, CDR2 FQGTGA. The CDR3 length is 13 residues. Here the CDR3 reads CASSLLPGYEQFF. The CDR3 nucleotides are TGTGCCAGCAGCTTACTCCCGGGGTATGAGCAGTTCTTC.

This clone was seen more than once but under ten times. This chain joins TRBV2 and TRBJ1-2; no firm D call. V was trimmed by 3 bases and J by 1 base, leaving 3 bases between them. The CDR3 runs 12 residues. The V gene's germline CDR1 is SNHLY and CDR2 FYNNEI. CDR3 in DNA: TGTGCCAGCAGTGACGTTAACTATGGCTACACCTTC. This sequence encodes CASSDVNYGYTF.

The V and J genes are TRBV5-5 and TRBJ1-4; 9 bases line up with TRBD1. The CDR3 extends over 15 amino acids. Germline loops: CDR1 SGHKS, CDR2 YYEKEE (reference sequence). V lost 4 bases, J lost 7 bases, and 8 bases stayed unmatched. The CDR3 region has the DNA TGTGCCAGCAGCCTTTCCGGGACAGGGTTTGAAAAACTGTTTTTT. Residues: CASSLSGTGFEKLFF.

The J gene is TRBJ2-7, the V gene TRBV29-1; 7 bases align to TRBD1. This CDR3 is 10 amino acids long. Germline lookup yields CDR1 SQVTM and CDR2 ANQGSEA. CDR3 sequence (DNA): TGCAGTGCAGGGGGATCAGAGCAGTACTTC. It translates to CSAGGSEQYF.

The V and J genes are TRBV6-1 and TRBJ2-7; TRBD1 matches 7 bases. The V gene's germline CDR1 is MNHNS and CDR2 SASEGT. The CDR3 spans 17 residues. V lost 2 bases to trimming and J lost 2 bases; unmatched junction nucleotides: 12. The CDR3 DNA is TGTGCCAGCAGTGAAAGGGGATCGGGACAGTTGGCCTACGAGCAGTACTTC. It specifies CASSERGSGQLAYEQYF.

J is TRBJ2-7 and V is TRBV7-2; 9 nucleotides match TRBD1. With V trimmed by 1 base and J by 12 bases, 7 bases remained unmatched. The CDR3 runs 13 residues. Germline CDR1 is SGHTA and CDR2 is FQGNSA. In nucleotides, the CDR3 is TGTGCCAGCAGCTTAGTCTCCGGGACAGGGTTGTACTTC. Translated, it gives CASSLVSGTGLYF.

CDR3 region: CASGGRPSNQPQHF. CDR3 DNA sequence: TGTGCCAGCGGAGGACGGCCTAGCAATCAGCCCCAGCATTTT. The chain is built from TRBV2 and TRBJ1-5; D remains ambiguous. CDR1 is SNHLY, CDR2 FYNNEI, per germline. This CDR3 comprises 14 residues. V gave up 8 bases and J gave up 0 bases, with 11 bases separating them.

In its sample, this clone was seen a few times. The gene calls are TRBV5-1 and TRBJ2-2, with TRBD2 matching over 11 bases. This CDR3 comprises 14 residues. Germline values: CDR1 SGHRS, CDR2 YFSETQ. V shed 5 bases and J 8 bases; nucleotides not matched to a gene: 5. The CDR3 is CASSPASGRGELFF. CDR3 sequence (DNA): TGCGCCAGCAGTCCAGCTAGCGGGAGGGGGGAGCTGTTTTTT.